Shown below are 7 T cell receptor beta chains from a single sample sequenced in a study of blood T cell repertoires in COVID-19. Measured with immunoSEQ multiplex PCR; TCRdb has only the in-frame clones, and not every one. The data contain about 300,000 clones, around 91% of them singletons. Sequenced sample: PBMCs or T cells enriched from blood (not recorded which). The receptors originated from a young woman with acute COVID-19.

V gene TRBV7-9 combines with J gene TRBJ2-7, with 10 positions matching TRBD2. Trimming took 4 bases from V and 4 from J; bases not matched to a gene: 7. This CDR3 contains 15 residues. CDR1 is SEHNR and CDR2 is FQNEAQ in the germline V gene (reference sequence). CDR3 amino acids: CASSSGLAVIYEQYF. The CDR3 DNA follows: TGTGCCAGCAGCTCCGGACTAGCGGTGATTTACGAGCAGTACTTC.

The V call is TRBV28, the J call TRBJ1-1; no reliable D call. Germline V gives CDR1 MDHEN, CDR2 SYDVKM. CDR3 size: 13 residues. V shed 5 bases and J shed 0 bases, with 7 bases lying between them. The CDR3 protein is CASSVQMNTEAFF. CDR3 DNA sequence: TGTGCCAGCAGTGTTCAGATGAACACTGAAGCTTTCTTT.

The chain is built from TRBV5-4 and TRBJ2-2, with TRBD2 identical over 11 bases. This CDR3 comprises 18 residues. The germline CDR1 and CDR2 sequences are SGHNT and YYREEE (reference sequence). The trim removed 1 base at V and 4 bases at J, leaving 9 bases unmatched. The CDR3, as DNA: TGTGCCAGCAGCTTGTTAGCGGGAGGGAGAATGGGCACCGGGGAGCTGTTTTTT. Its protein product is CASSLLAGGRMGTGELFF.

V is TRBV9 and J is TRBJ1-3, with D unresolved. The CDR3 totals 14 residues. V lost 6 bases to trimming and J lost 2 bases, with 12 bases between them. Germline V gene data show CDR1 as SGDLS and CDR2 as YYNGEE. CDR3 in amino acids: CASTLGGTGNTIYF. CDR3 nucleotide sequence: TGTGCCAGCACCCTAGGAGGGACTGGAAACACCATATATTTT.

A few counts support this clone. The chain couples TRBV7-3 to TRBJ2-7; the match to TRBD2 covers 11 bases. Germline V gene data show CDR1 as SGHTA and CDR2 as FQGTGA. The CDR3 sequence is 16 residues long. V was pared by 5 bases and J by 6 bases, with 12 bases of the junction left unmatched. In nucleotides, the CDR3 is TGTGCCAGCAGCCCCCGATATAGCGGGAGGGCCAGCGAGCAGTACTTC. Translated: CASSPRYSGRASEQYF.

This chain's CDR3 is CASSLVVLAGGPVTDTQYF. CDR3 in DNA: TGTGCCAGCAGCTTGGTCGTGCTAGCGGGAGGGCCGGTGACAGATACGCAGTATTTT. The chain uses TRBV5-4 and TRBJ2-3, with 12 bases matching TRBD2. With 0 bases clipped from V and 3 bases from J, the junction kept 11 bases outside the gene matches. CDR1 and CDR2 (germline): SGHNT, YYREEE (reference sequence). There are 19 residues in the CDR3. Full variable domain (rest looked up from reference TRBV5-4 and TRBJ2-3): ETGVTQSPTHLIKTRGQQVTLRCSSQSGHNTVSWYQQALGQGPQFIFQYYREEENGRGNFPPRFSGLQFPNYSSELNVNALELDDSALYLCASSLVVLAGGPVTDTQYFGPGTRLTVL.

The table lists this clone with a few counts. Other DNA sequences of this sample code for an identical CDR3. CDR3 bases: TGTGCCAGCGGGGACAGAGGGAACACTGAAGCTTTCTTT. Translating it yields CASGDRGNTEAFF. V is TRBV12-3 or TRBV12-4 and J is TRBJ1-1, with TRBD1 matching over 7 bases. Trimming took 8 bases from V and 1 from J; bases not matched to a gene: 4. CDR3 length: 13 residues.